The 13 T cell receptor beta chains below come from one sample, sequenced in a study of T cells in Graves' hyperthyroidism and ophthalmopathy. TCR beta CDR3 sequences were amplified from RNA transcripts. The HTBI set primed first-round TCR CDR3 RT-PCR. TCRdb passed the multiplex PCR reads through MiXCR, listing each CDR3 protein once. The table lists around 520,000 distinct CDR3 sequences, approximately 15% of them singletons. Sequencing used blood. The receptors shown here come from a woman between 40 and 50 years old with Graves' hyperthyroidism.

Many counts were recorded for this clonotype. V and J are TRBV28 and TRBJ2-2; possibly TRBD1 or TRBD2 for D (6 bases each). Germline V gene data show CDR1 as MDHEN and CDR2 as SYDVKM. This CDR3 is built from 14 residues. Trimming shortened V by 6 bases and J by 6 bases, and 14 bases separated the two germline ends. The CDR3 nucleotides read TGTGCCAGCAGCCTCGGGGGCAATGCCGGGGAGCTGTTTTTT. This translates into CASSLGGNAGELFF. The full variable domain, completed using reference TRBV28 and TRBJ2-2, is DVKVTQSSRYLVKRTGEKVFLECVQDMDHENMFWYRQDPGLGLRLIYFSYDVKMKEKGDIPEGYSVSREKKERFSLILESASTNQTSMYLCASSLGGNAGELFFGEGSRLTVL.

This clonotype showed up just once. A much larger clone differs by one base, so this may be a read error. The rearrangement joins TRBV5-1 to TRBJ2-1, with D unclear. This CDR3 spans 13 amino acids. Germline V CDR1 and CDR2: SGHRS, YFSETQ. CDR3 bases: TGCGCCAGCAGCTTGGACCCGTACAATAAGCAGTTCTTC. Encoded protein: CASSLDPYNKQFF.

To note about this clonotype: An end of the junction differs from the germline gene, which may be a read error. The rearrangement links TRBV28 to TRBJ2-2, with D maybe TRBD2 (5 bases). The germline V gene encodes CDR1 MDHEN and CDR2 SYDVKM. The length of the CDR3 is 16 residues. The CDR3 sequence is CASSLLSGAVTGELSF. The CDR3 DNA follows: TGTGCCAGCAGTTTACTTTCAGGCGCGGTGACCGGGGAGCTGTCTTTT.

This clonotype was seen only a few times. The chain links TRBV28 to TRBJ2-4; 8 bases map to TRBD2. This CDR3 region has 18 residues. Germline loops: CDR1 MDHEN, CDR2 SYDVKM. The V and J ends lost 5 bases and 2 bases, in that order; junction bases with no gene match: 14. This CDR3 is CASSPFTGTRNTKNIQYF. CDR3 nucleotide sequence: TGTGCCAGCAGTCCGTTTACCGGGACTAGGAATACCAAAAACATTCAGTACTTC.

This clonotype was observed a few times. The chain couples TRBV20-1 to TRBJ1-1; tentative D call: TRBD1 (5 bases). Trimming shortened V by 0 bases and J by 1 base, and 12 bases separated the two germline ends. Germline CDR1 reads DFQATT; CDR2 reads SNEGSKA (reference sequence). The length of the CDR3 is 15 residues. CDR3 sequence (DNA): TGCAGTGCTAGAGACCCAAACACAGGGAACACTGAAGCTTTCTTT. The encoded protein is CSARDPNTGNTEAFF.

The V and J genes are TRBV19 and TRBJ2-5; a weak D match, TRBD1 (6 bases). This CDR3 spans 15 amino acids. From germline, CDR1 is LNHDA and CDR2 SQIVND (reference sequence). V lost 5 bases to trimming and J lost 5 bases, with 18 bases between them. The chain's CDR3 is CASSLQGGETETQYF. CDR3 coding DNA: TGTGCCAGTAGTCTCCAAGGGGGTGAGACGGAGACCCAGTACTTC.

This clonotype was seen repeatedly, ten times or more. The CDR3 loop reads CASSQDPGPFSSYNEQFF. CDR3 DNA: TGTGCCAGCAGCCAAGACCCGGGCCCGTTTAGCTCCTACAATGAGCAGTTCTTC. The V gene is TRBV3-1, the J gene TRBJ2-1, with D unresolved. The CDR3 runs 18 residues. The germline V gene encodes CDR1 LGHDT and CDR2 YNNKEL (reference sequence). The V and J ends lost 0 bases and 0 bases respectively, with 15 bases between them.

The CDR3 coding sequence is TGTGCCAGTAGTATAGAACTCACGACGGTCGGGAGCAATCAGCCCCAGCATTTT. It specifies CASSIELTTVGSNQPQHF. V usage is TRBV19 and J usage is TRBJ1-5; D unresolved. Germline V CDR1 and CDR2: LNHDA, SQIVND (reference sequence). This CDR3 contains 18 residues. With 0 bases removed from V and 1 base from J, the gap between germline ends came to 16 bases.

This sequence joins TRBV6-2 or TRBV6-3 and TRBJ1-1; D not certain. Trimming pared 0 bases from V and 8 bases from J, leaving 4 bases between. The CDR3 contains 11 residues. CDR1 and CDR2 from the germline V gene are MNHEY and SVGEGT. The CDR3 coding sequence is TGTGCCAGCAGTTACTCCAGAGAAGCTTTCTTT. Its translation is CASSYSREAFF.

This clonotype was seen a few times. J is TRBJ2-3 and V is TRBV5-1, with TRBD2 matching over 8 bases. The CDR3 contains 16 residues. Germline loops: CDR1 SGHRS, CDR2 YFSETQ. Trimming removed 3 bases from V and 6 bases from J; junction bases left unmatched: 12. DNA for the CDR3: TGCGCCAGCAGCTGGACCGGGACTAGGGAAATGGATACGCAGTATTTT. This codes for CASSWTGTREMDTQYF.

This clonotype came up many times. The rearrangement joins TRBV2 to TRBJ2-7; D is unclear. The length of the CDR3 is 12 residues. The germline gives CDR1 SNHLY, CDR2 FYNNEI. V was cut by 7 bases and J by 4 bases, with 11 bases left in between. The DNA for the CDR3 is TGTGCCAGCACTCCTTCCGTTTACGAGCAGTACTTC. Amino acid sequence: CASTPSVYEQYF.

This clonotype has a count of ten or more. The chain joins TRBV12-3 or TRBV12-4 to TRBJ1-2; D remains ambiguous. CDR3 length: 14 amino acids. Trimming left V 9 bases short and J 2 bases short, with 16 bases between. The CDR3 spells CASRRVLGNYGYTF. CDR3 DNA sequence: TGTGCCAGTAGACGAGTACTAGGGAACTATGGCTACACCTTC.

The chain is built from TRBV19 and TRBJ1-2; D not certain. Germline lookup yields CDR1 LNHDA and CDR2 SQIVND (reference sequence). The CDR3 length is 12 residues. Trimming left V 6 bases short and J 4 bases short, with 9 bases between. In nucleotides, the CDR3 is TGTGCCAGTAGCGACATACGCTATGGCTACACCTTC. Encoded protein: CASSDIRYGYTF. Drawing the rest from reference TRBV19 and TRBJ1-2, the complete variable domain is DGGITQSPKYLFRKEGQNVTLSCEQNLNHDAMYWYRQDPGQGLRLIYYSQIVNDFQKGDIAEGYSVSREKKESFPLTVTSAQKNPTAFYLCASSDIRYGYTFGSGTRLTVV.